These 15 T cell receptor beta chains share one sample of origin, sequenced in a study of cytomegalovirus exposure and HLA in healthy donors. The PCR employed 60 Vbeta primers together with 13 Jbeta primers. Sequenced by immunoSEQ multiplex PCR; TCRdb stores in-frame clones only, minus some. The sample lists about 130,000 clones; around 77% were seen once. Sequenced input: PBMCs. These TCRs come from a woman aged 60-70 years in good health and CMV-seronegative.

The CDR3 spells CASSEDSFGGYTF. The CDR3 nucleotides read TGTGCCAGCAGCGAGGACAGTTTCGGTGGCTACACCTTC. This rearrangement joins TRBV7-9 to TRBJ1-2; possibly TRBD1 for D (6 bases). With 5 bases removed from V and 7 bases from J, the gap between germline ends came to 14 bases. Germline V gives CDR1 SEHNR, CDR2 FQNEAQ (reference sequence). This CDR3 is 13 amino acids long.

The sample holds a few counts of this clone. The CDR3 region is CASSQDHGTAGTDTQYF. CDR3 DNA sequence: TGCGCCAGCAGCCAAGATCACGGGACAGCAGGCACAGATACGCAGTATTTT. The chain recombines TRBV4-1 with TRBJ2-3; 7 bases map to TRBD1. Unmatched junction bases numbered 7, after V lost 0 bases and J lost 1 base. Germline values: CDR1 MGHRA, CDR2 YSYEKL. The CDR3 spans 17 residues.

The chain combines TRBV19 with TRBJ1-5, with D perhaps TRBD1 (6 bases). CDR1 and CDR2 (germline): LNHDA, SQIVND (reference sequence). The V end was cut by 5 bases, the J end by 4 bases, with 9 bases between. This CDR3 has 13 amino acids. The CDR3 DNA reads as TGTGCCAGTAGTCTCCAGGGGAATCAGCCCCAGCATTTT. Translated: CASSLQGNQPQHF. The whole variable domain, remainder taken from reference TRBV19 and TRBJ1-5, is DGGITQSPKYLFRKEGQNVTLSCEQNLNHDAMYWYRQDPGQGLRLIYYSQIVNDFQKGDIAEGYSVSREKKESFPLTVTSAQKNPTAFYLCASSLQGNQPQHFGDGTRLSIL.

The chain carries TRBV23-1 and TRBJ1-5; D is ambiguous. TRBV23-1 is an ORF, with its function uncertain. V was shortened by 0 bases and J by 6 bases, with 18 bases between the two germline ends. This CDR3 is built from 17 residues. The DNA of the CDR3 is TGCGCCAGCAGTCAATCCCCGAGGGTGAGTTTGGGTCAGCCCCAGCATTTT. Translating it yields CASSQSPRVSLGQPQHF.

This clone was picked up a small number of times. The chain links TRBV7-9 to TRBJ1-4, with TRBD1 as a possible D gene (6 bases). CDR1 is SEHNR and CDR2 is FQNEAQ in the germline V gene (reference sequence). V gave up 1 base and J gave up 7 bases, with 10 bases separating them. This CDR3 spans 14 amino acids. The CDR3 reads CASSLGGQGEKLFF. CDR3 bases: TGTGCCAGCAGCTTAGGGGGGCAAGGTGAAAAACTGTTTTTT.

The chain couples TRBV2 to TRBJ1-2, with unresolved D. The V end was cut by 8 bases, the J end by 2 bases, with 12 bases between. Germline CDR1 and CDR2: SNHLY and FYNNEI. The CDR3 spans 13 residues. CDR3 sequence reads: CASAVRENYGYTF. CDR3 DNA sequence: TGTGCCAGCGCCGTCCGTGAGAACTATGGCTACACCTTC.

The CDR3 is CASSVYLGGSEAFF. As DNA, the CDR3 is TGTGCCAGCAGCGTATATCTAGGGGGAAGTGAAGCTTTCTTT. V is TRBV9 and J is TRBJ1-1; D is perhaps TRBD1 (6 bases). The ends were cut back, 1 base at V and 7 bases at J, with 14 bases in the middle. CDR3 length: 14 residues. Germline V CDR1 and CDR2: SGDLS, YYNGEE. The full variable domain, its missing parts supplied by reference TRBV9 and TRBJ1-1, is DSGVTQTPKHLITATGQRVTLRCSPRSGDLSVYWYQQSLDQGLQFLIQYYNGEERAKGNILERFSAQQFPDLHSELNLSSLELGDSALYFCASSVYLGGSEAFFGQGTRLTVV.

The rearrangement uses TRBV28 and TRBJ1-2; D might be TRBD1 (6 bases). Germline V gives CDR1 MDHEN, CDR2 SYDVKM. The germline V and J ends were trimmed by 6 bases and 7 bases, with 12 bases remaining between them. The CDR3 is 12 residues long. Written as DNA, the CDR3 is TGTGCCAGCAGGACAGGCTCTGTTGGCTACACCTTC. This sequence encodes CASRTGSVGYTF.

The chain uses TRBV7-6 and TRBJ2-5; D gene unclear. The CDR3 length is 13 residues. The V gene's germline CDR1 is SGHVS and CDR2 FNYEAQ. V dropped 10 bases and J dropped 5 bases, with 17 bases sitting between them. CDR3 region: CATVGSGRETQYF. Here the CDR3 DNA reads TGTGCCACCGTTGGTTCGGGTCGGGAGACCCAGTACTTC.

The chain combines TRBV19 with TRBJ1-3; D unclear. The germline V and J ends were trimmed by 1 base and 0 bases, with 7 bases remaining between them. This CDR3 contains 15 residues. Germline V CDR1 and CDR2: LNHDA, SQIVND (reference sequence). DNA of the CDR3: TGTGCCAGTAGTATAGGCTGGAGCTCTGGAAACACCATATATTTT. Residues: CASSIGWSSGNTIYF.

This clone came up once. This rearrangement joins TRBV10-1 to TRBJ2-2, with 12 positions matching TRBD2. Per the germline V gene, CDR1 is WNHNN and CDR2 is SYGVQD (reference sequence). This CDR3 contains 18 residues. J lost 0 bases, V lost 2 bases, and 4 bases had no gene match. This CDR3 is CASSEETSGGANTGELFF. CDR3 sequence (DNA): TGCGCCAGCAGTGAGGAGACTAGCGGGGGCGCGAACACCGGGGAGCTGTTTTTT.

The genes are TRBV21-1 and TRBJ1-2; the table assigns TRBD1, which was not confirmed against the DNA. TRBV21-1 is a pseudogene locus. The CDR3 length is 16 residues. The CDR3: CASSASGTDPTYGYTF. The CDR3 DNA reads TGTGCCAGCAGCGCGTCCGGGACAGATCCGACCTATGGCTACACCTTC.

In DNA form, the CDR3 reads TGTGCCAGCAGCCGAGGACTCCCTTCCGCCTACGAGCAGTACTTC. Amino acid sequence: CASSRGLPSAYEQYF. The chain has TRBV5-4 and TRBJ2-7, with D tentatively TRBD2 (5 bases). In germline, CDR1 is SGHNT, CDR2 YYREEE (reference sequence). The V gene lost 4 bases and the J gene lost 2 bases, with 16 bases spanning the gap. The CDR3 covers 15 residues.

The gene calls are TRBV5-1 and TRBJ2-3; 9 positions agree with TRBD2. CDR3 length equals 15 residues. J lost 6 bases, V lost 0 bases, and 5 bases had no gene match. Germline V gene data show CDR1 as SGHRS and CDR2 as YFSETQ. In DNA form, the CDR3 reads TGCGCCAGCAGCTTGGGACTAGCGGTGGAGGATACGCAGTATTTT. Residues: CASSLGLAVEDTQYF.

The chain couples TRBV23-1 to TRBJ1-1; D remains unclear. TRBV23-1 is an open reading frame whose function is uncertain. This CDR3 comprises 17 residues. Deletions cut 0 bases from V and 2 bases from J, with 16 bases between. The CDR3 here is CASSQSERERFNTEAFF. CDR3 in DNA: TGCGCCAGCAGTCAATCGGAGAGAGAAAGATTCAACACTGAAGCTTTCTTT.